Sequencing of this TCR beta chain was carried out in a study of blood T cell repertoires in COVID-19. Study information: The samples span acute and convalescent COVID-19 from the United States, Italy and Spain. The analysed material was cDNA or gDNA that came from T cells, B-cell-depleted T cells, or PBMCs.

Produced via immunoSEQ multiplex PCR; TCRdb's table is partial and in-frame only. The repertoire holds tens of thousands of clones, 75% to 95% seen once, with around 3% in the top ten. Germline V gene sequence: CDR1 MDHEN, CDR2 SYDVKM. The CDR3 contains 13 residues. The V and J ends lost 7 bases and 2 bases respectively, with 11 bases between them. Sequenced: peripheral blood. This TCR came from a woman in her 70s with active COVID-19. The chain recombines TRBV28 with TRBJ1-2; D is ambiguous. CDR3 sequence reads: CASIKGLNYGYTF. CDR3 nucleotide sequence: TGTGCCAGCATAAAAGGACTGAACTATGGCTACACCTTC.